A single sample is the source of the 26 T cell receptor beta chains below, sequenced in a study of read filtering for tumor transcriptome and immune sequencing (dated by TCRdb to about 2020). Sequenced using an Illumina HiSeq 4000. TCR libraries were built from 400 ng RNA with the Immunoverse kit, using molecular barcoded adaptors covering alpha/delta and beta/gamma chains. TCRdb passed the public sequencing reads through fastp at Q25 and MiXCR, retaining productive beta sequences. One record per CDR3 amino acid sequence lists the most common genes and DNA. Here the sample has some 140,000 distinct CDR3 sequences; roughly 13% occur a single time. Just under 8.5% of the sample belongs to the ten largest clones. The specimen was a population of CD138-negative cells sorted from bone marrow. Interpreted using the paper, the cell subset or site label stands for: bone marrow mononuclear cells depleted of CD138+ plasma/myeloma cells by negative magnetic selection. Receptors originate from a donor at least 40 years old with multiple myeloma.

The table lists this clonotype with many counts. The V call is TRBV29-1, the J call TRBJ2-3, with 7 bases that match TRBD2. The CDR3 has 15 residues. Germline V gene data show CDR1 as SQVTM and CDR2 as ANQGSEA. With V trimmed by 3 bases and J by 2 bases, 8 bases remained unmatched. CDR3 nucleotides: TGCAGCGTTGAGATCAGCGGGACCGTCACAGATACGCAGTATTTT. Translating gives CSVEISGTVTDTQYF.

This clonotype was counted many times. The chain combines TRBV29-1 with TRBJ2-2; TRBD2 matches at 11 bases. Germline CDR1 SQVTM, CDR2 ANQGSEA. The CDR3 consists of 15 residues. V lost 7 bases to trimming and J lost 1 base; unmatched junction nucleotides: 5. The CDR3: CSAKGTSGNTGELFF. The CDR3 region has the DNA TGCAGCGCCAAAGGGACTAGCGGGAACACCGGGGAGCTGTTTTTT.

Ten or more counts support this clonotype. The rearrangement joins TRBV18 to TRBJ1-4, with 11 bases fitting TRBD1. CDR1 is KGHSH, CDR2 LQKENI, per germline. The CDR3 runs to 16 residues. V lost 3 bases and J lost 5; bases outside the gene matches: 5. The CDR3 region is CASSPQGTGGNEKLFF. Here the CDR3 DNA reads TGTGCCAGCTCACCGCAGGGGACAGGGGGAAATGAAAAACTGTTTTTT.

This clonotype was detected ten times or more. The chain links TRBV24-1 to TRBJ2-7; a weak D match, TRBD1 (5 bases). CDR3 size: 14 residues. V was pared by 3 bases and J by 5 bases, with 13 bases between. Germline loops: CDR1 KGHDR, CDR2 SFDVKD. CDR3 loop: CATSDPGDSDEQYF. CDR3 DNA sequence: TGTGCCACCAGTGATCCCGGAGACAGTGACGAGCAGTACTTC.

The table lists this clonotype with many counts. V usage is TRBV29-1 and J usage is TRBJ2-7; no definite D call. The V gene lost 5 bases and the J gene lost 2 bases, with 13 bases spanning the gap. The germline V gene has CDR1 SQVTM and CDR2 ANQGSEA. This CDR3 comprises 13 residues. The CDR3, as DNA: TGCAGCGTTAAGACCGGGTCCACCTACGAGCAGTACTTC. It specifies CSVKTGSTYEQYF.

A remark on this clonotype: The CDR3 ends on some other residue instead of the conserved phenylalanine or tryptophan, so this is likely a read error. This chain joins TRBV29-1 and TRBJ1-1, with no clear D. This CDR3 region has 10 residues. Germline lookup yields CDR1 SQVTM and CDR2 ANQGSEA. CDR3 nucleotide sequence: TGCAGCGCTGGTGGCACTGGAGCTTTCTCT. Residues: CSAGGTGAFS.

This clonotype showed up many times. This chain links TRBV19 with TRBJ1-2, with 10 bases identical to TRBD1. CDR1 is LNHDA, CDR2 SQIVND, per germline (reference sequence). V dropped 6 bases and J dropped 4; count of bases not matched to a gene: 17. The length of the CDR3 is 18 residues. CDR3: CASRTLLGQGSQSYGYTF. The CDR3 DNA reads TGTGCCAGTAGAACCCTTCTGGGACAGGGGTCCCAGAGCTATGGCTACACCTTC.

This clonotype was counted ten times or more. This chain links TRBV4-1 with TRBJ2-7, with 9 bases aligning to TRBD1. The CDR3 extends over 19 amino acids. From germline, CDR1 is MGHRA and CDR2 YSYEKL. The V gene end was trimmed by 1 base and the J gene end by 2 bases; junction bases not matched to a gene: 15. The chain's CDR3 is CASSQAWTPAGDRAYEQYF. Written as DNA, the CDR3 is TGCGCCAGCAGCCAAGCATGGACCCCCGCCGGGGACAGGGCCTACGAGCAGTACTTC.

This clonotype was found a few times. The rearrangement joins TRBV4-3 to TRBJ2-3; D perhaps matches TRBD1 (6 bases). V was trimmed by 3 bases and J by 3 bases, leaving 7 bases between them. Germline CDR1 LGHNA, CDR2 YSLEER. This CDR3 contains 13 residues. CDR3 sequence reads: CASSHQGTDTQYF. As DNA, the CDR3 is TGCGCCAGCAGCCACCAGGGGACAGATACGCAGTATTTT.

This clonotype has a count of ten or more. This chain links TRBV7-9 with TRBJ2-4, with 8 bases identical to TRBD2. This CDR3 contains 15 residues. V gave up 5 bases and J gave up 1 base; unmatched junction bases: 4. Germline CDR1 reads SEHNR; CDR2 reads FQNEAQ (reference sequence). CDR3 in amino acids: CASSIRTSAKNIQYF. The CDR3 DNA is TGTGCCAGCAGCATCAGGACTAGCGCCAAAAACATTCAGTACTTC.

This clonotype showed up many times. The chain employs TRBV20-1 and TRBJ2-7; D remains ambiguous. Deletions cut 0 bases from V and 3 bases from J, with 12 bases between. The CDR3 covers 14 residues. CDR1 is DFQATT, CDR2 SNEGSKA, per germline (reference sequence). The CDR3 DNA sequence: TGCAGTGCTAGAGATCGGTCTGGGTACTACGAGCAGTACTTC. Its protein product is CSARDRSGYYEQYF.

In its sample, this clonotype was seen many times. The rearrangement uses TRBV10-3 and TRBJ2-7, with 7 nucleotides matching TRBD2. V lost 5 bases, J lost 0 bases, and 1 base stayed unmatched. There are 13 residues in the CDR3. Germline assignment: CDR1 ENHRY and CDR2 SYGVKD. This chain's CDR3 is CAISWTSSYEQYF. The CDR3 DNA is TGTGCCATCAGTTGGACTAGCTCCTACGAGCAGTACTTC.

Concerning this clonotype: A single base separates this from a much larger clone, so it may be a read error. The conserved phenylalanine or tryptophan normally closing the CDR3 is absent here, so this likely arose from a read error. The V call is TRBV29-1, the J call TRBJ1-5, with 7 bases aligning to TRBD1. The CDR3 is 14 amino acids. V lost 6 bases to trimming and J lost 3 bases; unmatched junction nucleotides: 8. Per germline, CDR1 SQVTM and CDR2 ANQGSEA. The CDR3, as DNA: TGCAGCGTACGATACAGGGGCGACAATCAGCCCCAGCATTCT. Its translation: CSVRYRGDNQPQHS.

This clonotype has a handful of counts. This rearrangement joins TRBV18 to TRBJ1-1; D unresolved. V was clipped by 2 bases and J by 6 bases, with 10 bases between them. CDR3 length equals 13 residues. Per germline, CDR1 KGHSH and CDR2 LQKENI. CDR3 sequence reads: CASSPRALAEAFF. Here the CDR3 DNA reads TGTGCCAGCTCACCAAGGGCACTCGCTGAAGCTTTCTTT. Drawing the rest from reference TRBV18 and TRBJ1-1, the complete variable domain is NAGVMQNPRHLVRRRGQEARLRCSPMKGHSHVYWYRQLPEEGLKFMVYLQKENIIDESGMPKERFSAEFPKEGPSILRIQQVVRGDSAAYFCASSPRALAEAFFGQGTRLTVV.

This clonotype was counted ten times or more. In DNA form, the CDR3 reads TGCAGTGCTGTTACCGGGACTAGCGGGAGGGGAAACGAGCAGTACTTC. It yields the protein CSAVTGTSGRGNEQYF. The chain carries TRBV20-1 and TRBJ2-7, with 16 bases matching TRBD2. The CDR3 sequence is 16 residues long. Looked up from germline, CDR1 is DFQATT and CDR2 is SNEGSKA (reference sequence). V lost 5 bases and J lost 5; bases outside the gene matches: 9.

This clonotype was recorded at least ten times. This chain connects TRBV7-9 to TRBJ1-5; the D gene is possibly TRBD1 (6 bases). The CDR3 is made up of 14 amino acids. The ends were cut back, 2 bases at V and 2 bases at J, with 7 bases in the middle. The germline V gene has CDR1 SEHNR and CDR2 FQNEAQ (reference sequence). The CDR3 protein is CASSLPGGNQPQHF. The CDR3 DNA reads as TGTGCCAGCAGCTTACCAGGGGGCAATCAGCCCCAGCATTTT.

As for this clonotype: A much larger clone differs by one base, so this may be a read error. The chain is built from TRBV6-2 or TRBV6-3 and TRBJ1-5; the D is unclear. V was trimmed by 4 bases and J by 0 bases, leaving 16 bases between them. CDR3 size: 17 residues. Looked up from germline, CDR1 is MNHEY and CDR2 is SVGEGT. DNA for the CDR3: TGTGCCAGCAGTTCCTTAGGCGGAACCTATAGCAATCAGCCCCAGCATTTT. It is translated as CASSSLGGTYSNQPQHF.

This clonotype was seen ten or more times. The chain combines TRBV29-1 with TRBJ1-2, with 9 positions matching TRBD1. Germline CDR1 is SQVTM and CDR2 is ANQGSEA. J was trimmed by 3 bases and V by 5 bases; bases with no gene match: 4. The CDR3 is made up of 13 amino acids. CDR3 amino acids: CSVTGGRDYGYTF. CDR3 nucleotides: TGCAGCGTTACAGGGGGCCGGGACTATGGCTACACCTTC.

This clonotype was picked up many times. V and J are TRBV20-1 and TRBJ2-3; 8 bases are shared with TRBD1. J lost 8 bases, V lost 4 bases, and 8 bases had no gene match. The CDR3 is made up of 13 amino acids. Germline V CDR1 and CDR2: DFQATT, SNEGSKA (reference sequence). The CDR3 is CSAIRQGTATQYF. CDR3 sequence (DNA): TGCAGTGCTATAAGACAGGGGACGGCTACGCAGTATTTT.

This clonotype was seen many times. This CDR3 reads CAIRGAGSNQPQHF. CDR3 sequence (DNA): TGTGCCATTCGAGGGGCAGGGAGCAATCAGCCCCAGCATTTT. The rearrangement joins TRBV10-3 to TRBJ1-5; D possibly corresponds to TRBD1 (5 bases). V lost 9 bases and J 1 base, leaving 13 bases between the germline ends. The CDR3 runs to 14 residues. The germline CDR1 and CDR2 sequences are ENHRY and SYGVKD.

This clonotype came up many times. The J gene is TRBJ2-6, the V gene TRBV3-1; 11 bases agree with TRBD2. Germline V gene data show CDR1 as LGHDT and CDR2 as YNNKEL (reference sequence). Germline trimming cut 0 bases from V and 2 bases from J; bases unmatched to any gene: 3. The CDR3 loop spans 18 amino acids. The CDR3 reads CASSQDSSGRTGANVLTF. CDR3 nucleotide sequence: TGTGCCAGCAGCCAAGATTCTAGCGGGAGGACTGGGGCCAACGTCCTGACTTTC.

This clonotype appeared a few times. This may arise from a read error, as a much more abundant clone is one base away. The chain links TRBV6-1 to TRBJ2-2; D perhaps matches TRBD2 (6 bases). V dropped 6 bases and J dropped 3 bases, with 14 bases sitting between them. The CDR3 has 15 residues. The V gene's germline CDR1 is MNHNS and CDR2 SASEGT. Here the CDR3 reads CASRGDWVDTGELFF. CDR3 in DNA: TGTGCCAGCAGAGGGGACTGGGTGGACACCGGGGAGCTGTTTTTT.

This clonotype was seen ten or more times. This sequence joins TRBV19 and TRBJ2-1; a weak D match, TRBD2 (5 bases). Germline CDR1 LNHDA, CDR2 SQIVND (reference sequence). V was cut by 7 bases and J by 3 bases, with 16 bases left in between. The CDR3 covers 15 residues. In nucleotides, the CDR3 is TGTGCCAGTACCCCCGGCGGGTTCCTCTACAATGAGCAGTTCTTC. Its protein product is CASTPGGFLYNEQFF.

In its sample, this clonotype was seen many times. For the CDR3, the DNA is TGTGCCAGCAGCTTATATCAGGGGACTGAAGCTTTCTTT. Its translation: CASSLYQGTEAFF. V and J are TRBV7-9 and TRBJ1-1, with a tentative D call TRBD1 (6 bases). CDR3 length: 13 residues. Germline V gene sequence: CDR1 SEHNR, CDR2 FQNEAQ (reference sequence). V was cut by 2 bases and J by 5 bases, with 9 bases left in between.

Comments on this clonotype: A junction boundary mismatches the germline segment, possibly from a read error. This rearrangement joins TRBV6-2 or TRBV6-3 to TRBJ2-1; 11 bases agree with TRBD2. The germline gives CDR1 MNHEY, CDR2 SVGEGT. The CDR3 covers 18 residues. CDR3 region: CASSYPGLAGRTYNEQSF. CDR3 in DNA: TGTGCCAGCAGTTACCCAGGACTAGCGGGCCGTACCTACAATGAGCAGTCCTTC.

The table lists this clonotype with many counts. V gene TRBV5-1 combines with J gene TRBJ2-1; D uncertain. With 1 base removed from V and 5 bases from J, the gap between germline ends came to 13 bases. The CDR3 consists of 15 residues. The germline gives CDR1 SGHRS, CDR2 YFSETQ. CDR3: CASSLTPTANNEQFF. The CDR3 region has the DNA TGCGCCAGCAGCTTGACCCCAACGGCCAACAATGAGCAGTTCTTC.